This T cell receptor (beta chain) derives from a study of blood T cell repertoires in COVID-19. Study background: Donors in the United States, Italy and Spain gave samples during acute or convalescent COVID-19. Sources were T cells, B-cell-depleted T cells, or PBMCs; the material itself was cDNA or gDNA.

Clones were sequenced by immunoSEQ multiplex PCR, and TCRdb holds only the in-frame ones, with some missing. The sample lists around 110,000 clones; about nine tenths were seen once. The sequenced material came from peripheral blood. The receptor comes from a woman between 25 and 40 years old with acute or convalescent COVID-19.

This CDR3 reads CASSWGNYGYTF. CDR3 in DNA: TGTGCCAGCAGTTGGGGCAACTATGGCTACACCTTC. The chain is built from TRBV2 and TRBJ1-2, with a possible D match to TRBD1 (5 bases). Per germline, CDR1 SNHLY and CDR2 FYNNEI. CDR3 size: 12 residues. V gave up 5 bases and J gave up 2 bases, with 6 bases separating them.